A single T cell receptor (beta chain) is shown here with its context. What antigen it recognizes has not been identified. Per-base qualities were not stored, and no clone one base away is much larger. The cysteine opens and the phenylalanine closes a CDR3 of 14 amino acids. Of all the DNA, just the CDR3 is kept, 42 bases in frame from base 1. V is trimmed back by 3 bases and J by 6 bases, and the junction contains 5 bases that no gene match accounts for. From a lookup of the germline V gene, CDR1 and CDR2 are SGHRS and YFSETQ. In the paper's terms, the time point label means: baseline before first vaccination. Vaccinee samples were obtained from the UK trials COV001 and COV002, which included a single-blind randomized controlled phase 2/3 trial of AZD1222 (ChAdOx1 nCoV-19) in healthy adults. For TCRbeta chain sequencing, PBMC samples were collected from trial participants at day 0 and at day 28 after the second dose.

The CDR3 regions of human TCRbeta chains were analyzed by immunosequencing. In the paper's pipeline: Repertoire TCRs were matched against a reference library of SARS-CoV-2-specific TCRs generated with the MIRA antigen-specificity platform. Breadth was defined as the fraction of unique TCRs that were SARS-CoV-2-associated, and depth was defined as the fraction of total T cells that were SARS-CoV-2-associated. Each spike-specific TCR was assigned to its reactive spike region and to a CD4 or CD8 class using the MIRA data. Log10-transformed breadth and depth values were compared by one-way ANOVA with Sidak's multiple comparisons tests. TCRdb limited this immuneACCESS table to in-frame rearrangements with V and J called. A share of clones is missing; checked studies link under half to unresolved V genes, and the rest is unexplained. V and J calls and clone size are given by that table; D and trimming were obtained from the DNA. The sample table contains 150,000 or so clones; only one count was recorded for 85% to 95% of them. The ten largest clones capture 4.5% to 5.5% of the sample.

The data were obtained in a study of T cell responses to AZD1222 COVID-19 vaccine (dated by TCRdb to the early 2020s). Background on the whole study: Because spike-specific TCR depth and breadth did not differ between the two schedules, AZD1222 recipients who got a second dose at roughly 4 weeks were pooled with those who got a second dose at roughly 12 weeks. TCR sequencing was performed for roughly 240 trial participants, of whom some 200 were given two doses of AZD1222 and some 26 were given two doses of MenACWY control vaccine. Trial participants were enrolled by age into subgroups of 18-55, 56-69 and 70-plus years, and around 140, 26 and 57 TCR-sequenced participants, respectively, were included in these subgroups. The paper's findings and limits, for the study overall: After two AZD1222 doses, spike-specific TCR breadth and depth were significantly higher than at day 0 and than in MenACWY recipients. In the small 56-69-year group, the increase in depth fell short of significance, most likely because of low power. Because no day 14 peak-response samples were available, repertoires were characterized only after the peak T cell response. Participants were mostly white British, with more females than males. The authors suggested clonal diversity may have been underestimated. The whole spike protein was spanned by vaccine-associated CD4 TCRs, and dominant responses were seen in regions 160-218 and 743-854. Reportedly, close to half of the unique spike-specific TCRs recognized epitopes lying outside the regions that are mutated in the B.1.351 and B.1.1.7 variants. Conclusions about previously exposed vaccinees were limited because only 5 or 6 AZD1222 recipients were SARS-CoV-2 seropositive at baseline.

Specimen: peripheral blood, collected on day 0 of AZD1222 vaccination. The V gene is TRBV5-1 and the J gene is TRBJ1-4; the junction holds 7 bases that match TRBD1. This TCR was recovered from an adult in good health. The DNA sequence is TGCGCCAGCAGCTCGACAGGGTATGATGAAAAACTGTTTTTT. Its translation reads: CASSSTGYDEKLFF.